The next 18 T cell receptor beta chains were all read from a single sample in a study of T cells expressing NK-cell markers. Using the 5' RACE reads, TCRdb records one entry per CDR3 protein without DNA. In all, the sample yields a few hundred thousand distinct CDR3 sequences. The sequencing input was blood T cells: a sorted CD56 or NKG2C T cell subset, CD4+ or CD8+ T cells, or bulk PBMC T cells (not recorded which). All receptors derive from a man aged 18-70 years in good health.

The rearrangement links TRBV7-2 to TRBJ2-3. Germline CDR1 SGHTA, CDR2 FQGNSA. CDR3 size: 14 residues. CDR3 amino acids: CASSPKWDTDTQYF.

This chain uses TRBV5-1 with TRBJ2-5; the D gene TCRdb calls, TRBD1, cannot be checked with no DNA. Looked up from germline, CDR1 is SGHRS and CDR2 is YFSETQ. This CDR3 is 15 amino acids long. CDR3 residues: CASSLWDTALETQYF.

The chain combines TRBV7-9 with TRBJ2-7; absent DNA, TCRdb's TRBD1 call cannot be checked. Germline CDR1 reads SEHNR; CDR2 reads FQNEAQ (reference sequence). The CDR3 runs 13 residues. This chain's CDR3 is CASSTQGKNEQYF.

The CDR3 spells CASSFQGLGNGYTF. The chain carries TRBV5-1 and TRBJ1-2; the TRBD1 assignment by TCRdb is unverifiable without DNA. This CDR3 is built from 14 residues. Germline lookup yields CDR1 SGHRS and CDR2 YFSETQ.

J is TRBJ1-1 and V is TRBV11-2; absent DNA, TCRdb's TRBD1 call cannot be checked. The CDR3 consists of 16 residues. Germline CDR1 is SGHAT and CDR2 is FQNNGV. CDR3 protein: CASSYRGTGQNTEAFF. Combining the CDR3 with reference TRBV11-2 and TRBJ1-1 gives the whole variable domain EAGVAQSPRYKIIEKRQSVAFWCNPISGHATLYWYQQILGQGPKLLIQFQNNGVVDDSQLPKDRFSAERLKGVDSTLKIQPAKLEDSAVYLCASSYRGTGQNTEAFFGQGTRLTVV.

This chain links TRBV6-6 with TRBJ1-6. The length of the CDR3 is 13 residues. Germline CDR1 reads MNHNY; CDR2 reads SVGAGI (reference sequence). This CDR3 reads CASSYSGNSPLHF.

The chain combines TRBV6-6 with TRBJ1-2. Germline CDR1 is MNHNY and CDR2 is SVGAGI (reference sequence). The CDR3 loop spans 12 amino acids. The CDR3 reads CASTLSGDGYTF.

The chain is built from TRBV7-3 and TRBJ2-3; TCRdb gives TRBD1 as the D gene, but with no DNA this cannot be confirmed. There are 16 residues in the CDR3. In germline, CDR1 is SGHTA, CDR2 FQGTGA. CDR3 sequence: CASSLTGGFRPDTQYF.

CDR3 loop: CASRRTTVGTEAFF. V gene TRBV12-3 or TRBV12-4 combines with J gene TRBJ1-1. The CDR3 totals 14 residues.

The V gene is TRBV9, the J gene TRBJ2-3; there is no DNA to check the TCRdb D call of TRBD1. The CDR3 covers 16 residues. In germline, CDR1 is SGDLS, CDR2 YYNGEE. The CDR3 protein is CASSVTQGKGTDTQYF.

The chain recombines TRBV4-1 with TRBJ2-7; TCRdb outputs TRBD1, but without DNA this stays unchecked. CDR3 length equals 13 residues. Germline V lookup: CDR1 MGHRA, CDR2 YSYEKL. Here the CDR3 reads CASSRGQFNEQYF.

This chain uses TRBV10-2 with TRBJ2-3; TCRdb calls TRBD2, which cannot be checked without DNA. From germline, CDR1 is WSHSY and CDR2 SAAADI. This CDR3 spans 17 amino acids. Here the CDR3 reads CASSDVGLDLVSDTQYF.

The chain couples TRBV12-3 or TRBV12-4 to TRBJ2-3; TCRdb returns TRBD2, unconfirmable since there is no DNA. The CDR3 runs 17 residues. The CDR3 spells CASSAGTRKVSTDTQYF.

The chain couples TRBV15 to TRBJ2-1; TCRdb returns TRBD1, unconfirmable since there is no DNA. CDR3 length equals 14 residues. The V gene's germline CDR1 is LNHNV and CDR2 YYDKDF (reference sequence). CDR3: CATRPTGREGEQFF.

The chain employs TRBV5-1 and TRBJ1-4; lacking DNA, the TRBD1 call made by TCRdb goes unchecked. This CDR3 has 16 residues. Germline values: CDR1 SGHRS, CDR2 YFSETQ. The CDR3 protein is CASSPGDSDTNEKLFF.

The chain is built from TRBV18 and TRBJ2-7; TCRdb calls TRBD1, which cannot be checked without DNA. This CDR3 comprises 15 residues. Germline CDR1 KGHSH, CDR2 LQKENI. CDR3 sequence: CASSPRTGAAYEQYF. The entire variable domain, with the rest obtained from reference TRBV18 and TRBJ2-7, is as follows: NAGVMQNPRHLVRRRGQEARLRCSPMKGHSHVYWYRQLPEEGLKFMVYLQKENIIDESGMPKERFSAEFPKEGPSILRIQQVVRGDSAAYFCASSPRTGAAYEQYFGPGTRLTVT.

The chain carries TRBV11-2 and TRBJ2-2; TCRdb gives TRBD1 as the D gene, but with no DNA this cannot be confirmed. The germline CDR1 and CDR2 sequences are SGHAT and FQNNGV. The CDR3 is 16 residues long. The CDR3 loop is CASSPQGYLLTGELFF.

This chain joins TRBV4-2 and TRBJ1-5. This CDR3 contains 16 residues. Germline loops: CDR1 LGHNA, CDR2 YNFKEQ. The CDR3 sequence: CASSQDLSGREQPQHF.